Each of the 17 T cell receptor beta chains below was sequenced from the same sample in a study of CD8+ T cells in alopecia areata. Following extraction, RNA underwent reverse transcription to cDNA, which served as the sequencing template. Clones were read by immunoSEQ multiplex PCR, and TCRdb kept only the in-frame ones, dropping some. The profile shows some 170,000 clones, roughly 60% of them singletons. The sequencing used CD4+ T cells sorted from blood, collected at week 0. All receptors come from a human donor with alopecia areata.

The J gene is TRBJ2-1, the V gene TRBV4-1; tentative D call: TRBD1 (5 bases). Trimming removed 4 bases from V and 3 bases from J, with 10 bases in between. This CDR3 is 14 amino acids long. CDR1 and CDR2 from the germline V gene are MGHRA and YSYEKL. CDR3 in DNA: TGCGCCAGCAGCCCCCGAACAGGCTACAATGAGCAGTTCTTC. Its translation: CASSPRTGYNEQFF.

The chain has TRBV15 and TRBJ2-3, with D perhaps TRBD2 (5 bases). Germline V gene sequence: CDR1 LNHNV, CDR2 YYDKDF (reference sequence). This CDR3 has 16 residues. Trimming removed 4 bases from V and 3 bases from J, with 17 bases in between. The CDR3 protein is CATSTPTSRPTDTQYF. CDR3 coding DNA: TGTGCCACCAGCACACCAACTAGTAGGCCGACAGATACGCAGTATTTT.

This clone was observed a few times. J is TRBJ2-5 and V is TRBV7-2, with 7 positions matching TRBD1. The V segment lost 3 bases and the J segment 5 bases; nucleotides outside the gene matches: 6. This CDR3 has 14 amino acids. Germline V gene data show CDR1 as SGHTA and CDR2 as FQGNSA. The CDR3 DNA reads as TGTGCCAGCAGCTTTGACAGGGTGCGGGAGACCCAGTACTTC. Amino acid sequence: CASSFDRVRETQYF.

The chain employs TRBV30 and TRBJ1-3, with D possibly matching TRBD1 (5 bases). Looked up from germline, CDR1 is GTSNPN and CDR2 is SVGIG (reference sequence). The CDR3 extends over 15 amino acids. Trimming took off 0 bases at V and 0 bases at J, with 9 bases between the two ends. The DNA of the CDR3 is TGTGCCTGGAGTGTACGGGGGGTCTCTGGAAACACCATATATTTT. As protein: CAWSVRGVSGNTIYF.

The chain combines TRBV7-9 with TRBJ2-6; TRBD1 aligns across 9 bases. The germline gives CDR1 SEHNR, CDR2 FQNEAQ (reference sequence). The junction had 5 bases not matched to a gene; V was cut back by 4 bases and J by 4 bases. CDR3 length: 16 residues. DNA for the CDR3: TGTGCCAGCAGCTCCGGGACAGGGTCCGGGGCCAACGTCCTGACTTTC. Its translation: CASSSGTGSGANVLTF.

This clone was counted a few times. This rearrangement joins TRBV29-1 to TRBJ2-3; TRBD2 might be the D (5 bases). CDR1 is SQVTM and CDR2 is ANQGSEA in the germline V gene. The CDR3 spans 13 residues. V lost 4 bases and J lost 3, with 11 bases in between. Here the CDR3 DNA reads TGCAGCGTTGTCAAGCGGTCTACAGATACGCAGTATTTT. This encodes CSVVKRSTDTQYF.

This chain links TRBV2 with TRBJ1-5; maybe TRBD1 (5 bases). The germline V gene encodes CDR1 SNHLY and CDR2 FYNNEI. V was shortened by 6 bases and J by 1 base, with 13 bases between the two germline ends. The CDR3 contains 15 residues. The CDR3 nucleotides read TGTGCCAGCAGCTTGGGCCGGGACAGCAATCAGCCCCAGCATTTT. Its translation is CASSLGRDSNQPQHF.

The rearrangement uses TRBV29-1 and TRBJ2-1, with 8 positions matching TRBD1. CDR3 length equals 13 residues. Trimming cost V 6 bases and J 7 bases; bases outside gene matches: 8. Germline CDR1 is SQVTM and CDR2 is ANQGSEA. The DNA for the CDR3 is TGCAGCGTGAAGGGACAGGCCTCAAATGAGCAGTTCTTC. Amino acids: CSVKGQASNEQFF.

This sequence joins TRBV6-1 and TRBJ1-1; D gene ambiguous. The CDR3 covers 14 residues. Germline V CDR1 and CDR2: MNHNS, SASEGT. V lost 7 bases and J lost 4, with 16 bases in between. The CDR3 is CASIQDTTSTEAFF. In nucleotides, the CDR3 is TGTGCCAGCATTCAGGATACAACGAGCACTGAAGCTTTCTTT.

This clone was recorded a few times. This chain uses TRBV30 with TRBJ2-3, with 8 positions matching TRBD1. Trimming at V came to 7 bases and at J to 9 bases, leaving 6 bases not matched to a gene. In germline, CDR1 is GTSNPN, CDR2 SVGIG (reference sequence). The CDR3 is 11 amino acids. The CDR3 loop reads CASVQGGTQYF. The CDR3 coding sequence is TGTGCCTCCGTACAGGGGGGCACGCAGTATTTT.

The chain is built from TRBV7-2 and TRBJ1-1; D is ambiguous. CDR3 length: 13 residues. Germline CDR1 is SGHTA and CDR2 is FQGNSA. The V end lost 3 bases, the J end lost 2 bases, and 7 bases lay between the germline ends. CDR3 sequence: CASSFGKNTEAFF. The CDR3, as DNA: TGTGCCAGCAGCTTCGGTAAAAACACTGAAGCTTTCTTT. Based on the CDR3 plus reference TRBV7-2 and TRBJ1-1, the full variable domain is GAGVSQSPSNKVTEKGKDVELRCDPISGHTALYWYRQSLGQGLEFLIYFQGNSAPDKSGLPSDRFSAERTGGSVSTLTIQRTQQEDSAVYLCASSFGKNTEAFFGQGTRLTVV.

V gene TRBV4-3 combines with J gene TRBJ2-1; TRBD1 matches at 12 bases. J gave up 7 bases and V 1 base, and 2 bases lay outside the gene matches. The CDR3 contains 15 residues. Germline V lookup: CDR1 LGHNA, CDR2 YSLEER. The DNA for the CDR3 is TGCGCCAGCAGCCAAGGGGACAGGGGGCGGAATGAGCAGTTCTTC. Encoded protein: CASSQGDRGRNEQFF.

The chain has TRBV9 and TRBJ1-6; unclear D gene. Trimming took off 0 bases at V and 7 bases at J, with 14 bases between the two ends. The CDR3 covers 16 residues. Germline loops: CDR1 SGDLS, CDR2 YYNGEE. Written as DNA, the CDR3 is TGTGCCAGCAGCGTAGGGTCCCCAGTGGGGAATTCACCCCTCCACTTT. Its translation is CASSVGSPVGNSPLHF.

To note about this clone: Other DNA sequences in this sample translate to the same CDR3. The genes are TRBV15 and TRBJ2-5; TRBD1 might be the D (6 bases). CDR1 and CDR2 (germline): LNHNV, YYDKDF (reference sequence). CDR3 length: 13 residues. V shed 0 bases and J shed 5 bases, with 7 bases lying between them. The CDR3 coding sequence is TGTGCCACCAGCAGAGATCAGGGGGAGACCCAGTACTTC. Amino acids: CATSRDQGETQYF.

This clone has a handful of counts. The CDR3 DNA sequence: TGCAGCGTCCTATTTCAGGGGGCGCACACTGAAGCTTTCTTT. It encodes CSVLFQGAHTEAFF. J is TRBJ1-1 and V is TRBV29-1, with 8 bases matching TRBD1. This CDR3 spans 14 amino acids. The V gene's germline CDR1 is SQVTM and CDR2 ANQGSEA. With 6 bases clipped from V and 3 bases from J, the junction kept 9 bases outside the gene matches.

The chain employs TRBV13 and TRBJ1-5; the D is unclear. The V and J ends lost 3 bases and 7 bases respectively, with 7 bases between them. Germline values: CDR1 PRHDT, CDR2 FYEKMQ (reference sequence). The CDR3 length is 12 residues. In nucleotides, the CDR3 is TGTGCCAGCAGCTTTGGGGAGCAGCCCCAGCATTTT. Protein sequence: CASSFGEQPQHF.

A few counts support this clone. The chain employs TRBV25-1 and TRBJ1-1; D unresolved. The ends were cut back, 2 bases at V and 4 bases at J, with 14 bases in the middle. This CDR3 contains 15 residues. In germline, CDR1 is MGHDK, CDR2 SYGVNS. CDR3 in amino acids: CASSEARGQLTEAFF. CDR3 nucleotide sequence: TGTGCCAGCAGTGAAGCTCGGGGTCAGCTCACTGAAGCTTTCTTT.